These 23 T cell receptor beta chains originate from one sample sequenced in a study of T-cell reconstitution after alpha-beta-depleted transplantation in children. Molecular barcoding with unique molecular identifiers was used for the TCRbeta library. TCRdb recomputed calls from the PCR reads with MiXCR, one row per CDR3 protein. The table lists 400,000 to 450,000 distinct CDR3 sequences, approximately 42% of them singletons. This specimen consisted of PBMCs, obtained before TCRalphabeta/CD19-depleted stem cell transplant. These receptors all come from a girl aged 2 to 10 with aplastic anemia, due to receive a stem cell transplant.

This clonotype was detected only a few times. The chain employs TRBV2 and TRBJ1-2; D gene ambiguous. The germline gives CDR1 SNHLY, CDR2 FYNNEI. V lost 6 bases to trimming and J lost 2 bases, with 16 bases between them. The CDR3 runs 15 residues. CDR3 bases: TGTGCCAGCAGCCCAGTTCGCGGCTCCAACTATGGCTACACCTTC. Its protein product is CASSPVRGSNYGYTF.

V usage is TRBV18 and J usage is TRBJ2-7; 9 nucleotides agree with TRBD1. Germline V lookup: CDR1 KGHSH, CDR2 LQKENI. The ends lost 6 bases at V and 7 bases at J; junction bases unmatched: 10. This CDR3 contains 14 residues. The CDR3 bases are TGTGCCAGCTCTCCCGGGACAGGGAACGCTGAGCAGTACTTC. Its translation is CASSPGTGNAEQYF.

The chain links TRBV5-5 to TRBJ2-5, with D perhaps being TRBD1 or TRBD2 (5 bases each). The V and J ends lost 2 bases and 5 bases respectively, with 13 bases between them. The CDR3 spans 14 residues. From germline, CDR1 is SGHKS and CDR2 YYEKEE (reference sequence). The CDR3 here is CASSLWQGRETQYF. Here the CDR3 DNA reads TGTGCCAGCAGCTTATGGCAGGGACGGGAGACCCAGTACTTC.

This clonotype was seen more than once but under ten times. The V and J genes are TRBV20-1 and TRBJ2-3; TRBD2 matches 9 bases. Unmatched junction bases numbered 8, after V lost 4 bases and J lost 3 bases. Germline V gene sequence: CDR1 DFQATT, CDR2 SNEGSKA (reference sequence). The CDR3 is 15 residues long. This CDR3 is CSATPLAGFTDTQYF. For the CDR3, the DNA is TGCAGTGCTACCCCGCTAGCGGGATTTACAGATACGCAGTATTTT.

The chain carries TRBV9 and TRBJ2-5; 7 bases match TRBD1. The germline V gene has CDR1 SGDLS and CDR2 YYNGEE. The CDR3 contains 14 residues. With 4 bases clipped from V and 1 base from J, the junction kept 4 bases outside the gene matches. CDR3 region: CASSKQGIQETQYF. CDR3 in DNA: TGTGCCAGCAGCAAACAGGGGATCCAAGAGACCCAGTACTTC.

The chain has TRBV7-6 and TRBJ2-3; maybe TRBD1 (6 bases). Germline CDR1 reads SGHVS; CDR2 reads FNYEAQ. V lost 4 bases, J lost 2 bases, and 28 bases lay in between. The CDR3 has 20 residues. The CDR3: CASSSFLGGTGTDNTDTQYF. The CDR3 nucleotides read TGTGCCAGCAGCTCGTTTTTAGGGGGAACCGGGACGGACAACACAGATACGCAGTATTTT.

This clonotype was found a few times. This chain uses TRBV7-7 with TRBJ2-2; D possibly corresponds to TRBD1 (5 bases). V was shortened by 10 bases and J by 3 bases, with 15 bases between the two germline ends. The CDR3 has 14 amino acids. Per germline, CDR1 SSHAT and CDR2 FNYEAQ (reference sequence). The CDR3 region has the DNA TGTGCCACCAGGACCCTAGGGGACACCGGGGAGCTGTTTTTT. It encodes CATRTLGDTGELFF.

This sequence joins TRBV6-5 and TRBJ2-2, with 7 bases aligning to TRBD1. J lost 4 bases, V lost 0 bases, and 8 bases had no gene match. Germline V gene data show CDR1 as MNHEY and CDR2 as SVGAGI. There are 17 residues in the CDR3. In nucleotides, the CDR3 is TGTGCCAGCAGTTACTCGTCCCGGACAGGTGGCACCGGGGAGCTGTTTTTT. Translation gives CASSYSSRTGGTGELFF.

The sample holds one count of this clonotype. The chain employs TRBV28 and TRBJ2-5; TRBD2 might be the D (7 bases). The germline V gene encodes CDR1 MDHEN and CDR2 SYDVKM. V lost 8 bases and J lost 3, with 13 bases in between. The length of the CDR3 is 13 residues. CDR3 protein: CASGEGGKETQYF. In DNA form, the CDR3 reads TGTGCCAGCGGGGAGGGGGGGAAAGAGACCCAGTACTTC.

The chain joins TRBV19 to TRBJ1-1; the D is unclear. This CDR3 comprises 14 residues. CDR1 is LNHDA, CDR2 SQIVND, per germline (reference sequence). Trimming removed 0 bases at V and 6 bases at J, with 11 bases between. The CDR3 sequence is CASSIEHGSAEAFF. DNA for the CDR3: TGTGCCAGTAGTATAGAGCACGGATCGGCTGAAGCTTTCTTT.

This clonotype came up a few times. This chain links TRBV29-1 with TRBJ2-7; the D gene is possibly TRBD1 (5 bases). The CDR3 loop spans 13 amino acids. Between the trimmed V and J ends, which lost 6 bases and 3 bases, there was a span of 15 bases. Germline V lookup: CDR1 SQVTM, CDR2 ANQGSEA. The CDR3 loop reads CSVALDRDYEQYF. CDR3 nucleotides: TGCAGCGTCGCGCTAGACAGAGACTACGAGCAGTACTTC.

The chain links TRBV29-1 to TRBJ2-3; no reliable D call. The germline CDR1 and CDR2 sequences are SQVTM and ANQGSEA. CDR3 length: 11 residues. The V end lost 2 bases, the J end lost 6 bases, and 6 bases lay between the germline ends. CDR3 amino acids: CSVENYDTQYF. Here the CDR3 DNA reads TGCAGCGTTGAAAACTACGATACGCAGTATTTT.

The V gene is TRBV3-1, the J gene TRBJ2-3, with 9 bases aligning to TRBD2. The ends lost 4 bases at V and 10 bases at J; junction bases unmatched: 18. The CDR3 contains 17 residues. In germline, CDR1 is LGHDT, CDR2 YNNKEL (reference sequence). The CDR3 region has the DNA TGTGCCAGCAGCCGCCGTGGCGGGAGGGCCCTTCCTATAGCGCAGTATTTT. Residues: CASSRRGGRALPIAQYF.

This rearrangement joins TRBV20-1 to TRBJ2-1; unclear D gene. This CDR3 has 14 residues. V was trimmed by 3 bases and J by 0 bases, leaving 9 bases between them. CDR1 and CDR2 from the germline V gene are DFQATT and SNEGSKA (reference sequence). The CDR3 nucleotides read TGCAGTGCTAGTGAGGAGAGCTCCTACAATGAGCAGTTCTTC. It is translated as CSASEESSYNEQFF.

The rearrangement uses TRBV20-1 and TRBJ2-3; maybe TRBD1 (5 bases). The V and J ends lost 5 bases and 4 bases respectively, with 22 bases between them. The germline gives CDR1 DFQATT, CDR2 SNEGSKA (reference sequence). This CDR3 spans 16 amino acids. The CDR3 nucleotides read TGCAGTGCTGTACACCGGCGCCGTGGGGCCCCAGATACGCAGTATTTT. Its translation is CSAVHRRRGAPDTQYF.

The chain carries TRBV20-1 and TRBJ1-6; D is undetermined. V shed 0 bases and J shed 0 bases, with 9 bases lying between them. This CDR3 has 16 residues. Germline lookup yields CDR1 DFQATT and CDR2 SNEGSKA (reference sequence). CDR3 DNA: TGCAGTGCTAGAGATGGCCCTCGCTCCTATAATTCACCCCTCCACTTT. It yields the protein CSARDGPRSYNSPLHF.

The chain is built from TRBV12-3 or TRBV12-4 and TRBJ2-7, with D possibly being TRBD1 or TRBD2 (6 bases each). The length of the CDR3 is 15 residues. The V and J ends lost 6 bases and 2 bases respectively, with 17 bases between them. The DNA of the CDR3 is TGTGCCAGCAGCCCCGAGGGGGACTCCCCCTACGAGCAGTACTTC. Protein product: CASSPEGDSPYEQYF.

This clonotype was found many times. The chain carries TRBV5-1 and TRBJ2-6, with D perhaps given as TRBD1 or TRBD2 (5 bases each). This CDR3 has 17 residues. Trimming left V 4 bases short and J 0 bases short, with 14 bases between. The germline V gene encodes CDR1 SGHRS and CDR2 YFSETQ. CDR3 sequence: CASSASWGSSGANVLTF. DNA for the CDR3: TGCGCCAGCAGCGCATCGTGGGGGAGCTCTGGGGCCAACGTCCTGACTTTC.

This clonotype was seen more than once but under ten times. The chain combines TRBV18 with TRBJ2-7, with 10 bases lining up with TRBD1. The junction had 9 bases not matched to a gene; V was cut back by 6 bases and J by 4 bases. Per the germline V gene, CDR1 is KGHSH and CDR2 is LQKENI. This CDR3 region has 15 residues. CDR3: CASSPYGTGVYEQYF. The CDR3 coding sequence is TGTGCCAGCTCGCCCTATGGGACAGGGGTTTACGAGCAGTACTTC.

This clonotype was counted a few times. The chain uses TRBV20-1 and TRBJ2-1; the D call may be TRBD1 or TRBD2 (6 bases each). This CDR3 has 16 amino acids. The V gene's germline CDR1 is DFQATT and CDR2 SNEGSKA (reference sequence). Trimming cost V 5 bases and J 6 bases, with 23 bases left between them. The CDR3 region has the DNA TGCAGTGCTCCAGAACCCCCCCGGGGGCTGGGCAATGAGCAGTTCTTC. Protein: CSAPEPPRGLGNEQFF.

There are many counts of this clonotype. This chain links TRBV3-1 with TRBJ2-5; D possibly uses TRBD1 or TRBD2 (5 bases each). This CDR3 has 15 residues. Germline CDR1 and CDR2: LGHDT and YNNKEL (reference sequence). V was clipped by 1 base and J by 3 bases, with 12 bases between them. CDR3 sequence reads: CASSQARGWEETQYF. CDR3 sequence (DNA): TGTGCCAGCAGCCAAGCCCGGGGCTGGGAAGAGACCCAGTACTTC.

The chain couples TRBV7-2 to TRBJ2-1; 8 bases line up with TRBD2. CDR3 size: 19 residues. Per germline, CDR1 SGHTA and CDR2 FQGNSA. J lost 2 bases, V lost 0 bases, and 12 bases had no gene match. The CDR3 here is CASSLALLLAGNPYNEQFF. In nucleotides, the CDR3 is TGTGCCAGCAGCTTAGCGTTGTTGCTAGCGGGCAATCCCTACAATGAGCAGTTCTTC. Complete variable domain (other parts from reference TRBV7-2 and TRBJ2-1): GAGVSQSPSNKVTEKGKDVELRCDPISGHTALYWYRQSLGQGLEFLIYFQGNSAPDKSGLPSDRFSAERTGGSVSTLTIQRTQQEDSAVYLCASSLALLLAGNPYNEQFFGPGTRLTVL.

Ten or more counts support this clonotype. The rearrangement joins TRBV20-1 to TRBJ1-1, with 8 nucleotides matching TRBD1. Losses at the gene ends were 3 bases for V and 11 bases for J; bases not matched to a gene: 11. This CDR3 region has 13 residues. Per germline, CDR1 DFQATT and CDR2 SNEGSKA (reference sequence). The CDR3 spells CSARTQGASPAFF. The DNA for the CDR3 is TGCAGTGCTAGGACCCAGGGGGCCTCTCCGGCTTTCTTT.